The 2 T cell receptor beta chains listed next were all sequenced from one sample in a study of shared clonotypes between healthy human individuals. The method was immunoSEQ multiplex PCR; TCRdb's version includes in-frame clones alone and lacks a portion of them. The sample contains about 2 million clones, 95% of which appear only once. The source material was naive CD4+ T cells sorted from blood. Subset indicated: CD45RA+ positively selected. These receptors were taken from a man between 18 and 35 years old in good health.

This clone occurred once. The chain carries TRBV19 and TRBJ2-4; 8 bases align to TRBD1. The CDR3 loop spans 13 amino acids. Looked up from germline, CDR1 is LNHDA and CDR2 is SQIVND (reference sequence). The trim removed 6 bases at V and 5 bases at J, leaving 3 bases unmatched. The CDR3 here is CASSGQGQNIQYF. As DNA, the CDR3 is TGTGCCAGTAGCGGACAGGGTCAAAACATTCAGTACTTC.

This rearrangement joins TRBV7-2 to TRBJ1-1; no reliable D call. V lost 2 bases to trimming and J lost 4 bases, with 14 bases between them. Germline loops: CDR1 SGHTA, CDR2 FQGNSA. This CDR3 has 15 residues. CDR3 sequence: CASSLNSAGSTEAFF. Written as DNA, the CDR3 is TGTGCCAGCAGCTTAAACTCGGCAGGAAGCACTGAAGCTTTCTTT.